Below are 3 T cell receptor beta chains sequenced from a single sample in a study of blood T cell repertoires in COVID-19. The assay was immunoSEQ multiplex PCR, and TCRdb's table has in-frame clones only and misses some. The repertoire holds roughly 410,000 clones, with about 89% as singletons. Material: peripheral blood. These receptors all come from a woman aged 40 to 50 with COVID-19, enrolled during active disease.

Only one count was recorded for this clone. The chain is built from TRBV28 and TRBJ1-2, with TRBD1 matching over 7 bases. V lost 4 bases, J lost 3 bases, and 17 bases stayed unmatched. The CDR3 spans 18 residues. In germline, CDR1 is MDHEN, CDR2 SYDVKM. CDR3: CASSSVRPTGRRDYGYTF. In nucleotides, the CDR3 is TGTGCCAGCAGTTCTGTTAGACCGACAGGGCGGCGCGACTATGGCTACACCTTC.

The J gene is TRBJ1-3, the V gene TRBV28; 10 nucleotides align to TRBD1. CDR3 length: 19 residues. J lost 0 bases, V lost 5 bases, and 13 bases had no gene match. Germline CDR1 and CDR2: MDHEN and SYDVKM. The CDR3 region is CASSPQPLGQGDSGNTIYF. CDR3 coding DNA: TGTGCCAGCAGTCCTCAACCCCTAGGACAGGGGGACTCTGGAAACACCATATATTTT.

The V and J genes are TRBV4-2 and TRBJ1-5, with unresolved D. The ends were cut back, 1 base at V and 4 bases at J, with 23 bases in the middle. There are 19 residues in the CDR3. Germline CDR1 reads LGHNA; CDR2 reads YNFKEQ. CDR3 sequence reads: CASSQGPGGSGLRNQPQHF. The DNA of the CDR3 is TGTGCCAGCAGCCAAGGTCCCGGCGGCTCAGGACTTCGTAATCAGCCCCAGCATTTT.